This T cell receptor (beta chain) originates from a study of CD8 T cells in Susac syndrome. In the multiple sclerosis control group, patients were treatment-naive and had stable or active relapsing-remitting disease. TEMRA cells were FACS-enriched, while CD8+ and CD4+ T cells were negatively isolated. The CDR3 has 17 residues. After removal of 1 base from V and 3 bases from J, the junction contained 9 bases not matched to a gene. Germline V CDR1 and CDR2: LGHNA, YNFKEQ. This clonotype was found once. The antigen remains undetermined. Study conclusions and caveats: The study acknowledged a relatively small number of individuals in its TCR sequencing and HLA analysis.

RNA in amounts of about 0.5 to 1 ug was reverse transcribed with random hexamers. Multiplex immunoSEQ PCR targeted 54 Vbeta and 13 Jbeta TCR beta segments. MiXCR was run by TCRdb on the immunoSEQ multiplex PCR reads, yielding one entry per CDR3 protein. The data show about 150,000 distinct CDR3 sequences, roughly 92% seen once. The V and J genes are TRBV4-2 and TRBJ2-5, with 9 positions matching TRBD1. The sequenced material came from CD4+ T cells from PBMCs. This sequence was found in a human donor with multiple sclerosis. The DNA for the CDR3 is TGTGCCAGCAGCCAAGCATCGCGCCGGACAGGGGAAGAGACCCAGTACTTC. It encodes CASSQASRRTGEETQYF.